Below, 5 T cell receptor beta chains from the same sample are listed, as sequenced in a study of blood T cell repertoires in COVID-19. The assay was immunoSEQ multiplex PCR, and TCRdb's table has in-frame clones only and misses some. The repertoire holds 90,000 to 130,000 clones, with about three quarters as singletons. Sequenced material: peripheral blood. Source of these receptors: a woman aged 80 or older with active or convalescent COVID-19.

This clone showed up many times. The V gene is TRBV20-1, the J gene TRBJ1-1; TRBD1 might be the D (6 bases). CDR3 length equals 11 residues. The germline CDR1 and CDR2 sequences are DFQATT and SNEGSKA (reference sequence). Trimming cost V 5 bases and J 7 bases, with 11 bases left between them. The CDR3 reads CSARGGGEAFF. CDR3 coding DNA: TGCAGTGCTCGAGGGGGGGGTGAAGCTTTCTTT.

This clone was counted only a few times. The CDR3 protein is CASSVDRDGYTF. The CDR3 DNA reads as TGTGCCAGCAGCGTTGACAGGGACGGCTACACCTTC. The chain combines TRBV2 with TRBJ1-2, with 7 bases matching TRBD1. The V and J ends lost 6 bases and 8 bases, in that order; junction bases with no gene match: 6. CDR3 length: 12 residues. Per germline, CDR1 SNHLY and CDR2 FYNNEI.

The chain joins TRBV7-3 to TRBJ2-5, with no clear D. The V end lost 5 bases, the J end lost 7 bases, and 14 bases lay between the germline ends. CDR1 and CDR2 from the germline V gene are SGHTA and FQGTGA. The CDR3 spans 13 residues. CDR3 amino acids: CASSPTASGTQYF. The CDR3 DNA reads TGTGCCAGCAGCCCGACCGCCTCGGGGACCCAGTACTTC.

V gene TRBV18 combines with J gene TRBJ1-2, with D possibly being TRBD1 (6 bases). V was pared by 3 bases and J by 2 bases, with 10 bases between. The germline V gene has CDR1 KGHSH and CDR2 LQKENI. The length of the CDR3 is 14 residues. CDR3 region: CASSPTGLNYGYTF. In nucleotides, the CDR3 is TGTGCCAGCTCACCCACAGGGCTAAACTATGGCTACACCTTC.

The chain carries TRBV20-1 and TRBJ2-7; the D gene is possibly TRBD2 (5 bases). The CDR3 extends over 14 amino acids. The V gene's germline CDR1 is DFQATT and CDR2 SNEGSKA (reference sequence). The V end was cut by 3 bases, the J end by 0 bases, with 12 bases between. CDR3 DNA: TGCAGTGCTAGTGGAGGTCCAAGCTCCTACGAGCAGTACTTC. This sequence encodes CSASGGPSSYEQYF.